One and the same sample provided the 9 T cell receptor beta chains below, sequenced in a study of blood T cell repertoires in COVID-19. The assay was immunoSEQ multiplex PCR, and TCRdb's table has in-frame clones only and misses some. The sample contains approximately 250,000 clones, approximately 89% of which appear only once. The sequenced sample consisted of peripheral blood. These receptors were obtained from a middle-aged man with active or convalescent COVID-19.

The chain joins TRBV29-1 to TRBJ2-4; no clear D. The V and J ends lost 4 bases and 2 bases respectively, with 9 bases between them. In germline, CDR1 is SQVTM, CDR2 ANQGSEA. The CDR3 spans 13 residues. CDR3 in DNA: TGCAGCGTTGTGGCGGAACCCAAAAACATTCAGTACTTC. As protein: CSVVAEPKNIQYF.

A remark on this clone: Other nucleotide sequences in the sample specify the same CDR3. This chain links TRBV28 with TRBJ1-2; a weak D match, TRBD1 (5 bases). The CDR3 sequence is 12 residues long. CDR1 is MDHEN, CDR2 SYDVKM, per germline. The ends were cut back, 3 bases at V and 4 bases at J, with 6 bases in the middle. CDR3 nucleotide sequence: TGTGCCAGCAGTTTGGGGGGCTATGGCTACACCTTC. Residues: CASSLGGYGYTF.

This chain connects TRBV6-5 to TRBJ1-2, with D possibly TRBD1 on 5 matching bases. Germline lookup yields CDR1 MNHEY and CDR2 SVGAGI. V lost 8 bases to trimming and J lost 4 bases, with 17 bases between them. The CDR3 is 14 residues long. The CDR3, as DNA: TGTGCCAGCTTCACAGGCGCCCGCCCCTATGGCTACACCTTC. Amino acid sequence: CASFTGARPYGYTF.

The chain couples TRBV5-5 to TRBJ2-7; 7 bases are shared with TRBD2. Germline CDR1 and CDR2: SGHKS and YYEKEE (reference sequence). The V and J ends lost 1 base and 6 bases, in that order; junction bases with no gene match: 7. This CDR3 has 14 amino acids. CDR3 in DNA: TGTGCCAGCAGCTTGTGGGGGGGTAGCTCCGAGCAGTACTTC. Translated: CASSLWGGSSEQYF.

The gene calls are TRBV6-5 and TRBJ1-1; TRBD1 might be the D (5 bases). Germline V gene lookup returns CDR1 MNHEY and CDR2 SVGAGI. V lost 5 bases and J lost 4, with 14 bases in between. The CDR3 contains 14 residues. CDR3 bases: TGTGCCAGCAGTCCCCGGGCGGGGGGCACTGAAGCTTTCTTT. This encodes CASSPRAGGTEAFF.

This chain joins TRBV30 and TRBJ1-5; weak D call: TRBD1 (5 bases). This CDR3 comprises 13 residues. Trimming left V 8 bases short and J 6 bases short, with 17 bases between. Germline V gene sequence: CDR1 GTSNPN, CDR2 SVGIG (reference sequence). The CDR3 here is CAVGGTSGQPQHF. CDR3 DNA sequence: TGTGCCGTGGGGGGGACCTCGGGTCAGCCCCAGCATTTT.

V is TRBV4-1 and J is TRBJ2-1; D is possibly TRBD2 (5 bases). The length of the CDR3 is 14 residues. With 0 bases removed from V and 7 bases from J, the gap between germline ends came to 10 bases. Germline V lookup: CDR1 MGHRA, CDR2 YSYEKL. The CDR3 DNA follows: TGCGCCAGCAGCCAAGAAGGGAGATGGAATGAGCAGTTCTTC. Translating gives CASSQEGRWNEQFF.

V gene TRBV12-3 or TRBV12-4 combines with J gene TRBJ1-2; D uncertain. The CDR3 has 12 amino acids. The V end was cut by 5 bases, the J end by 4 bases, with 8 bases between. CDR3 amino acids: CASSLRPYGYTF. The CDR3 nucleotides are TGTGCCAGCAGTCTTCGTCCCTATGGCTACACCTTC.

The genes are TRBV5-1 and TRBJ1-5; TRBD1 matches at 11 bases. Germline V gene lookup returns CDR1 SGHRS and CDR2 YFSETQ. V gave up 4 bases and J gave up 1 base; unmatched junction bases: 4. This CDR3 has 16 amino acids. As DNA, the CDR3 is TGCGCCAGCAGCGAAGGGACAGGGGGAAGCAATCAGCCCCAGCATTTT. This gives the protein CASSEGTGGSNQPQHF.